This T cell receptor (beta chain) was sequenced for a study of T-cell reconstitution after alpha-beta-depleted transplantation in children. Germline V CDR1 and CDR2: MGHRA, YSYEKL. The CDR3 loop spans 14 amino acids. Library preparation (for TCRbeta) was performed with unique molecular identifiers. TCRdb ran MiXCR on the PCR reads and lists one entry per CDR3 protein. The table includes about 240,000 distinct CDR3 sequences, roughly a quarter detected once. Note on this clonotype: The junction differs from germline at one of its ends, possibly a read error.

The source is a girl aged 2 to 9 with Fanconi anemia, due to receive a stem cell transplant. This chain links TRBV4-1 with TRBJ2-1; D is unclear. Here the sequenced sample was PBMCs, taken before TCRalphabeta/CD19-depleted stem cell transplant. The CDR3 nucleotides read TGTGCCAGGAGCCCTGGGCTCGTCGGCGGTGAGCAGTTCTTC. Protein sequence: CARSPGLVGGEQFF.